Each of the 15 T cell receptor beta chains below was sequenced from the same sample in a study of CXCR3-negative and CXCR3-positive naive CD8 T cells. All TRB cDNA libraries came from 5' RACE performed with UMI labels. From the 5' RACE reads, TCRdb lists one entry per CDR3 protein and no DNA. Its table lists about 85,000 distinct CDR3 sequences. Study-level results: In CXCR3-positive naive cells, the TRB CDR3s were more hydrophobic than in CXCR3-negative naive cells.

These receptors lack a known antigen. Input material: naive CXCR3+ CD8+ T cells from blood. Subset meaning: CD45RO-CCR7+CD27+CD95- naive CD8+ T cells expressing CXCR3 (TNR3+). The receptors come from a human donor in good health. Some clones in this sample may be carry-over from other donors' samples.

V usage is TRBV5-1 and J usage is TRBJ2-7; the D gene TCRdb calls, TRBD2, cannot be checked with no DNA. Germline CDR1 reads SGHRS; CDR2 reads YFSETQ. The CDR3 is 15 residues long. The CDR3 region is CASSGTWGLRDEQYF.

CDR3: CASSPPNLGDNEQFF. The chain couples TRBV5-1 to TRBJ2-1; TCRdb selects TRBD1, and the lack of DNA leaves this call unchecked. CDR3 length: 15 residues. Germline CDR1 SGHRS, CDR2 YFSETQ.

CDR3 residues: CASSDNSPGELFF. The chain has TRBV2 and TRBJ2-2. The germline V gene has CDR1 SNHLY and CDR2 FYNNEI. The CDR3 consists of 13 residues.

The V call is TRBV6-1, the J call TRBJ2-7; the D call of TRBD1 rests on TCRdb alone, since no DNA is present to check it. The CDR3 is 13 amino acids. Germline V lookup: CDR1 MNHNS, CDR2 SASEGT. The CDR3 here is CASSETASYEQYF.

CDR3 in amino acids: CASSIDRFSGANVLTF. The rearrangement joins TRBV19 to TRBJ2-6. Looked up from germline, CDR1 is LNHDA and CDR2 is SQIVND (reference sequence). This CDR3 is 16 amino acids long.

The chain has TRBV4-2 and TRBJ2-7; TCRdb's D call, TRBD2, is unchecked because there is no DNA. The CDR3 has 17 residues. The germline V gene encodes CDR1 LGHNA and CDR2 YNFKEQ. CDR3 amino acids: CASSQEAGTSVSYEQYF.

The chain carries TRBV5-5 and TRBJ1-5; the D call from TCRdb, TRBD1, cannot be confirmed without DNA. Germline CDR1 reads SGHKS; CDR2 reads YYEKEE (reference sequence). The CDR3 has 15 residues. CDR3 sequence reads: CASSRGRGSNQPQHF.

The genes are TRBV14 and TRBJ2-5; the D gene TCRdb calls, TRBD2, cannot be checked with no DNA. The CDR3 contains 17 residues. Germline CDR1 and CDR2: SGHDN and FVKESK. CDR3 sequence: CASSRTGSTGRASAQYF.

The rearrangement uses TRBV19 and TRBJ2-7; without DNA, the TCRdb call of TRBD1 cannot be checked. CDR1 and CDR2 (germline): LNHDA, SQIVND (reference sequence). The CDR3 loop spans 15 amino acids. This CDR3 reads CASSPQDRASYEQYF. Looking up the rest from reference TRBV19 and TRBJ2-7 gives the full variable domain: DGGITQSPKYLFRKEGQNVTLSCEQNLNHDAMYWYRQDPGQGLRLIYYSQIVNDFQKGDIAEGYSVSREKKESFPLTVTSAQKNPTAFYLCASSPQDRASYEQYFGPGTRLTVT.

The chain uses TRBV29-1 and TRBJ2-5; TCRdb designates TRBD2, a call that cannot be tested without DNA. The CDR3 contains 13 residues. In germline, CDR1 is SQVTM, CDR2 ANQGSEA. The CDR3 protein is CSVSSANQETQYF.

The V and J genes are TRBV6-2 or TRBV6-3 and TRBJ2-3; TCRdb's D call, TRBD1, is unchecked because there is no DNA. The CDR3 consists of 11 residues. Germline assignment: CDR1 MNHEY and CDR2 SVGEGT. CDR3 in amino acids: CASSPGGTQYF.

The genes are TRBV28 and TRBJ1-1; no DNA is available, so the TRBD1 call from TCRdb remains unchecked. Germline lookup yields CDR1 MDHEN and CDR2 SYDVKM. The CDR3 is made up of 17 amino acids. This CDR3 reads CASSRTSRGERDTEAFF.

The CDR3 loop is CATSRTVAATNEKLFF. V is TRBV15 and J is TRBJ1-4; TCRdb picks TRBD1, but there is no DNA to check that call. The germline V gene encodes CDR1 LNHNV and CDR2 YYDKDF (reference sequence). The CDR3 sequence is 16 residues long.

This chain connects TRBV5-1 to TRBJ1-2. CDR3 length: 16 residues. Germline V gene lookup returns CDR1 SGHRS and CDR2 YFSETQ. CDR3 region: CASSPDGLTPNYGYTF.

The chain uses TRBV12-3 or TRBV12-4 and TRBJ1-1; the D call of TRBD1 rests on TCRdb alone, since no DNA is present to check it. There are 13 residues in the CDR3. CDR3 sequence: CASDRRGSTEAFF.